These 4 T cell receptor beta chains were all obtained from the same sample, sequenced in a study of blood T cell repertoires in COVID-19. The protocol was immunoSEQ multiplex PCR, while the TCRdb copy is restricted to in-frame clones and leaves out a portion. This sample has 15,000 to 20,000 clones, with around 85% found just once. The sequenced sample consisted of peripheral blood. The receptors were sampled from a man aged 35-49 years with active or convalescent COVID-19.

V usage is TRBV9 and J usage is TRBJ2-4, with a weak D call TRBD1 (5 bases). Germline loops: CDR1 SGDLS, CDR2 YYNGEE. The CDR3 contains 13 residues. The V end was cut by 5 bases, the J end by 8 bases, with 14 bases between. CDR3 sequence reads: CASSLRVWDIQYF. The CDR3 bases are TGTGCCAGCAGTCTCAGGGTGTGGGACATTCAGTACTTC.

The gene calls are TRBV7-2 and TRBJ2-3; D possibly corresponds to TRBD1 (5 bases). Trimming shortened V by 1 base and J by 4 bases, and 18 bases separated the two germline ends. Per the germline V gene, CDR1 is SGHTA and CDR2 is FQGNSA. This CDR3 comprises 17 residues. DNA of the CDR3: TGTGCCAGCAGCTTAGGGCCCCTAGGGGTGAGCGCAGATACGCAGTATTTT. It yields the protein CASSLGPLGVSADTQYF.

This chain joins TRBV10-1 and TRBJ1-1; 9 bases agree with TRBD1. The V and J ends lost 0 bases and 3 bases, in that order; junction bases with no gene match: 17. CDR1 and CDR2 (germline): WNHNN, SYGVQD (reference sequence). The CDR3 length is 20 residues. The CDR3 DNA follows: TGCGCCAGCAGTGAGTCATTGAAAGGGGACAGGGAGCGGGGGGACACTGAAGCTTTCTTT. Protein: CASSESLKGDRERGDTEAFF.

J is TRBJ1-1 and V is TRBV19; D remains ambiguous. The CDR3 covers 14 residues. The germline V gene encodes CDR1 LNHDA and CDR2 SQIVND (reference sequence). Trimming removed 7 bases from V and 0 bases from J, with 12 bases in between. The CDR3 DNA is TGTGCCAGTACCTCCTGGACTGTGAACACTGAAGCTTTCTTT. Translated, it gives CASTSWTVNTEAFF.